Listed below are T cell receptor beta chains from one sample, sequenced in a study of blood T cell repertoires in COVID-19. This table comes from immunoSEQ multiplex PCR, and its TCRdb copy is limited to in-frame clones, with some not included. The sample contains about 440,000 clones, around 91% of which appear only once. Material for sequencing was PBMCs or T cells enriched from blood (not recorded which). The receptors originated from a man between 18 and 29 years old who had recovered from COVID-19. The CDR3 runs from the conserved cysteine through the conserved F or W.

v_call cdr3_aa
TRBV27 CASRGRTEGSPLHF
TRBV7-8 CATWDSSYNEQFF
TRBV29-1 CSASLSQETQYF
TRBV19 CASSANQALSTEAFF
TRBV30 CAWSVREGGTQYF
TRBV10-3 CAISQPSGLAGVTDTQYF
TRBV30 CAWGEGGHSPLHF
TRBV29-1 CSVLVGRVDEQFF
TRBV9 CASSVGRTGNSPLHF
TRBV9 CASSVGGTLANTEAFF
TRBV19 CASTRGKGVGSPLHF